This T cell receptor beta chain was retrieved from a study of cytomegalovirus exposure and HLA in healthy donors. Primers included in the PCR were 60 Vbeta and 13 Jbeta primers. Authors' methods: Later analysis identified roughly 82 million unique TCR beta chains, approximately 11 million shared. Repertoires were generated with immunoSEQ multiplex PCR, while TCRdb's copy carries only in-frame clones and drops some. The DNA was the basis for D and trimming; V, J and clone size are from that table. The sample lists 95,000 to 150,000 clones; about 85% were seen once. V dropped 8 bases and J dropped 0 bases, with 8 bases sitting between them. The CDR3 covers 14 residues. CDR1 and CDR2 from the germline V gene are MNHEY and SVGAGI.

The J gene is TRBJ1-6, the V gene TRBV6-5; D uncertain. Sequenced sample: PBMCs. The TCR originated in a man in his fifties or sixties in good health and CMV-seronegative. The CDR3 DNA reads as TGTGCCAGCTCCCTCGGCTCCTATAATTCACCCCTCCACTTT. Translated, it gives CASSLGSYNSPLHF.